This T cell receptor beta chain derives from a study of blood T cell repertoires in COVID-19. Study overall: Sites in the United States, Italy and Spain provided acute and convalescent COVID-19 samples.

Germline V gives CDR1 MNHEY, CDR2 SMNVEV (reference sequence). Between the trimmed V and J ends, which lost 2 bases and 6 bases, there was a span of 10 bases. This CDR3 has 13 amino acids. Source study methods: How many nucleated cells were present was estimated from reference gene primer amplification. TCRdb keeps only in-frame clones here, not all; method: immunoSEQ multiplex PCR. That table gives V, J and clone size, and the DNA gave D and trimming. The sample has 450,000 to 500,000 clones, about nine tenths seen once. Sequences were obtained from PBMCs or T cells enriched from blood (not recorded which). This TCR was recovered from a young woman who had recovered from COVID-19. The chain recombines TRBV27 with TRBJ1-2, with TRBD1 as a possible D gene (5 bases). CDR3 in amino acids: CASSLAGENGYTF. CDR3 bases: TGTGCCAGCAGTTTAGCGGGGGAGAATGGCTACACCTTC.